These 10 T cell receptor beta chains came from one sample sequenced in a study of blood T cell repertoires in COVID-19. The protocol was immunoSEQ multiplex PCR, while the TCRdb copy is restricted to in-frame clones and leaves out a portion. The sample includes about 60,000 clones, roughly 87% of them seen just once. The material sequenced was peripheral blood. These receptors were obtained from a human donor with acute or convalescent COVID-19. The donor label of this sample is uncertain.

The V and J genes are TRBV4-1 and TRBJ2-5; D is perhaps TRBD1 (6 bases). This CDR3 has 14 amino acids. From germline, CDR1 is MGHRA and CDR2 YSYEKL. V dropped 0 bases and J dropped 3 bases, with 8 bases sitting between them. CDR3 DNA: TGCGCCAGCAGCCAAGAGTACAGGGAAGAGACCCAGTACTTC. Translated, it gives CASSQEYREETQYF.

The chain uses TRBV30 and TRBJ1-3; D gene unclear. CDR1 is GTSNPN, CDR2 SVGIG, per germline (reference sequence). CDR3 length equals 13 residues. V gave up 1 base and J gave up 8 bases, with 12 bases separating them. The CDR3 DNA sequence: TGTGCCTGGAGTGCCGGTATCGGGGACACCATATATTTT. It codes for CAWSAGIGDTIYF.

The CDR3 sequence is CASCTISGSHYEQYF. The CDR3 bases are TGTGCCAGCTGTACGATTAGCGGGAGTCATTACGAGCAGTACTTC. The genes are TRBV27 and TRBJ2-7; 9 positions agree with TRBD2. Trimming removed 8 bases from V and 4 bases from J; junction bases left unmatched: 12. The CDR3 sequence is 15 residues long. Germline CDR1 MNHEY, CDR2 SMNVEV (reference sequence).

This CDR3 is CASSNPTGGGFYGYTF. In nucleotides, the CDR3 is TGTGCCAGCAGTAACCCGACAGGGGGAGGTTTCTATGGCTACACCTTC. The chain carries TRBV9 and TRBJ1-2; 9 bases align to TRBD1. Germline CDR1 and CDR2: SGDLS and YYNGEE. The CDR3 extends over 16 amino acids. After removal of 5 bases from V and 4 bases from J, the junction contained 12 bases not matched to a gene.

The rearrangement links TRBV25-1 to TRBJ2-3; perhaps TRBD1 as D (5 bases). CDR3 size: 14 residues. Germline CDR1 reads MGHDK; CDR2 reads SYGVNS. V lost 2 bases to trimming and J lost 7 bases, with 13 bases between them. The chain's CDR3 is CASSEAQAPNTQYF. In DNA form, the CDR3 reads TGTGCCAGCAGTGAAGCACAGGCACCCAATACGCAGTATTTT.

In its sample, this clone was seen once. This sequence joins TRBV2 and TRBJ2-5, with TRBD1 matching over 7 bases. CDR3 length: 14 residues. J was trimmed by 5 bases and V by 8 bases; bases with no gene match: 11. Germline values: CDR1 SNHLY, CDR2 FYNNEI. The CDR3 bases are TGTGCCAGCGCCGGGACAGCGAGGAGGGAGACCCAGTACTTC. This gives the protein CASAGTARRETQYF. The full variable domain, its missing parts supplied by reference TRBV2 and TRBJ2-5, is EPEVTQTPSHQVTQMGQEVILRCVPISNHLYFYWYRQILGQKVEFLVSFYNNEISEKSEIFDDQFSVERPDGSNFTLKIRSTKLEDSAMYFCASAGTARRETQYFGPGTRLLVL.

This rearrangement joins TRBV29-1 to TRBJ1-4, with D maybe TRBD1 (5 bases). The V gene's germline CDR1 is SQVTM and CDR2 ANQGSEA. V lost 6 bases, J lost 2 bases, and 16 bases lay in between. This CDR3 has 15 amino acids. In nucleotides, the CDR3 is TGCAGCGTGCCCGGGAGGCCAGGGACTAATGAAAAACTGTTTTTT. Amino acids: CSVPGRPGTNEKLFF.

This clone was picked up one time. The J gene is TRBJ1-2, the V gene TRBV2; D is perhaps TRBD1 (5 bases). Germline V CDR1 and CDR2: SNHLY, FYNNEI. Trimming removed 2 bases at V and 0 bases at J, with 10 bases between. This CDR3 region has 15 residues. CDR3 sequence: CASSERGSSNYGYTF. The CDR3 nucleotides read TGTGCCAGCAGTGAAAGGGGAAGCTCTAACTATGGCTACACCTTC.

The chain combines TRBV3-1 (or the pseudogene TRBV3-2) with TRBJ2-2; TRBD2 aligns across 8 bases. Per the germline V gene, CDR1 is LGHDT and CDR2 is YNNKEL (reference sequence). CDR3 size: 17 residues. The trim removed 4 bases at V and 5 bases at J, leaving 12 bases unmatched. CDR3 loop: CASSLRLTGGGTGELFF. The CDR3 bases are TGTGCCAGCAGCCTCCGGTTGACGGGAGGGGGGACCGGGGAGCTGTTTTTT.

The CDR3 nucleotides are TGTGCCAGCAGCCTTGACAGGGGAGAAGTAGGTTGGTATGGCTACACCTTC. Translated: CASSLDRGEVGWYGYTF. The rearrangement joins TRBV5-4 to TRBJ1-2, with 8 bases that match TRBD1. J lost 5 bases, V lost 4 bases, and 16 bases had no gene match. Germline CDR1 reads SGHNT; CDR2 reads YYREEE (reference sequence). The CDR3 extends over 17 amino acids.